These T cell receptor beta chains were read from a single sample in a study of CD8+CD57+ T cells in acquired aplastic anemia. TCRdb reprocessed the reads via MiXCR and lists one record per CDR3 protein. Found here are some 170,000 distinct CDR3 sequences, more than 60% of them singletons; the top ten hold approximately 42%. The source material was sorted CD4+, CD8+, or CD8+CD57+ T cells (not recorded which) from PBMCs. The source of these receptors is a human donor with aplastic anemia. Both conserved end residues are part of each CDR3. The order of the fields is V gene, D gene, J gene, clone size, CDR3 DNA, CDR3 protein. The D gene is left open where the match is weak. Only some rows state a clone size, as once, few, many or a class for expanded clones.

V: TRBV2; D: TRBD2; J: TRBJ2-7; size: -; DNA: TGTGCCATCAGACCTACTAGCGGGGGCGTCTACGAGCAGTACTTC; CDR3: CAIRPTSGGVYEQYF
V: TRBV24-1; D: TRBD2; J: TRBJ2-1; size: -; DNA: TGTGCCACCAGTGAAACTAGCGCCAGCTCCTACAATGAGCAGTTCTTC; CDR3: CATSETSASSYNEQFF
V: TRBV9; D: -; J: TRBJ1-6; size: many; DNA: TGTGCCAGCAGCGAAAGACCGGGAGGGAATTCACCCCTCCACTTT; CDR3: CASSERPGGNSPLHF
V: TRBV15; D: TRBD2; J: TRBJ2-3; size: once; DNA: TGTGCCACCAGCGGGTATAGAGCGGGGGGTGGCACAGATACGCAGTATTTT; CDR3: CATSGYRAGGGTDTQYF
V: TRBV19; D: TRBD2; J: TRBJ2-1; size: -; DNA: TGTGCCAGTACTGACGGGGGGGCGGGCTACAATGAGCAGTTCTTC; CDR3: CASTDGGAGYNEQFF
V: TRBV19; D: -; J: TRBJ1-6; size: -; DNA: TGTGCCAGTAGTATCACAGGGAGCAATTCACCCCTCCACTTT; CDR3: CASSITGSNSPLHF
V: TRBV5-1; D: -; J: TRBJ2-1; size: -; DNA: TGCGCCAGCGGCCGGAGTTACAATGAGCAGTTCTTC; CDR3: CASGRSYNEQFF
V: TRBV13; D: -; J: TRBJ2-7; size: many; DNA: TGTGCCAGCAGCGGGCAGAGCTCCTACGAGCAGTACTTC; CDR3: CASSGQSSYEQYF
V: TRBV19; D: TRBD1; J: TRBJ1-2; size: -; DNA: TGTGCCAGTAGTCACAGGGGGCCTGGCTACACCTTC; CDR3: CASSHRGPGYTF
V: TRBV20-1; D: -; J: TRBJ2-7; size: -; DNA: TGCAGTGCTAGAGATCGAGCGCCGGGAATCTACGAGCAGTACTTC; CDR3: CSARDRAPGIYEQYF
V: TRBV9; D: -; J: TRBJ1-1; size: many; DNA: TGTGCCAGCAGCGCAGGGGTCTTGAACACTGAAGCTTTCTTT; CDR3: CASSAGVLNTEAFF
V: TRBV12-3/TRBV12-4; D: -; J: TRBJ2-7; size: -; DNA: TGTGCCAGCAGTTCGGGGGGACAAGAGTACTTC; CDR3: CASSSGGQEYF
V: TRBV29-1; D: -; J: TRBJ1-4; size: -; DNA: TGCAGCGCGTTGGGACACCGTAATGAAAAACTGTTTTTT; CDR3: CSALGHRNEKLFF
V: TRBV7-9; D: -; J: TRBJ1-1; size: -; DNA: TGTGCCAGCAGGGAGCTCCGGACTGAAGCTTTCTTT; CDR3: CASRELRTEAFF
V: TRBV7-9; D: -; J: TRBJ2-7; size: many; DNA: TGTGCCAGCAGCCCTTGGGGGTCCTCCTACGAGCAGTACTTC; CDR3: CASSPWGSSYEQYF
V: TRBV2; D: -; J: TRBJ1-1; size: -; DNA: TGTGCCAGCAGTGTTTCGGCGAACACTGAAGCTTTCTTT; CDR3: CASSVSANTEAFF
V: TRBV20-1; D: -; J: TRBJ1-2; size: -; DNA: TGCAGTGCCAACACGGGTCTTAACTATGGCTACACCTTC; CDR3: CSANTGLNYGYTF
V: TRBV9; D: TRBD2; J: TRBJ2-7; size: -; DNA: TGTGCCAGCAGCGTAGAAGGCGGGAGGCCGCCGGGGGAGCAGTACTTC; CDR3: CASSVEGGRPPGEQYF
V: TRBV20-1; D: TRBD1; J: TRBJ1-2; size: once; DNA: TGCAGTGGCGGGACAGGACACTATGGCTACACCTTC; CDR3: CSGGTGHYGYTF
V: TRBV20-1; D: -; J: TRBJ1-4; size: many; DNA: TGCAGTGCTAGAGATACCCAGTATGCAACTAATGAAAAACTGTTTTTT; CDR3: CSARDTQYATNEKLFF
V: TRBV5-1; D: -; J: TRBJ1-2; size: -; DNA: TGCGCCAGCAGCTACGGAGGCGGGGGGACCAACTATGGCTACACCTTC; CDR3: CASSYGGGGTNYGYTF
V: TRBV7-6; D: -; J: TRBJ2-7; size: few; DNA: TGTGCCAGCAGCTTAGGCCCCTCGTCAGCTCGCTACGAGCAGTACTTC; CDR3: CASSLGPSSARYEQYF
V: TRBV15; D: -; J: TRBJ2-1; size: -; DNA: TGTGCCACCAGCAGAGGGGCGGGGAATTACAATGAGCAGTTCTTC; CDR3: CATSRGAGNYNEQFF
V: TRBV7-3; D: -; J: TRBJ2-7; size: -; DNA: TGTGCCAGCAGCCCCAACCCGTCTGTGAGGTACGAGCAGTACTTC; CDR3: CASSPNPSVRYEQYF
V: TRBV20-1; D: -; J: TRBJ2-1; size: -; DNA: TGCAGTGGGGATCTCTCCTACAATGAGCAGTTCTTC; CDR3: CSGDLSYNEQFF
V: TRBV13; D: TRBD1; J: TRBJ1-3; size: -; DNA: TGTGCCAGCAGCTCCACAGGGGCCTCTGGAAACACCATATATTTT; CDR3: CASSSTGASGNTIYF
V: TRBV29-1; D: -; J: TRBJ1-2; size: -; DNA: TGCAGCGTTGAACGGGCGGCGATCTATGGCTACACCTTC; CDR3: CSVERAAIYGYTF
V: TRBV29-1; D: -; J: TRBJ1-1; size: -; DNA: TGCAGCGTTGAAGATCAAGGGGACACTGAAGCTTTCTTT; CDR3: CSVEDQGDTEAFF
V: TRBV10-3; D: TRBD1; J: TRBJ1-1; size: -; DNA: TGTGCCATCAGGGGGGGGACAGGGGACACTGAAGCTTTCTTT; CDR3: CAIRGGTGDTEAFF
V: TRBV11-2; D: -; J: TRBJ2-7; size: many; DNA: TGTGCCAGCAGCTTATCCCGGGACAATCACCTCTCCTACGAGCAGTACTTC; CDR3: CASSLSRDNHLSYEQYF
V: TRBV10-2; D: TRBD1; J: TRBJ2-1; size: -; DNA: TGCGCCAGCAGCCCGGACAGGGGCTACAATGAGCAGTTCTTC; CDR3: CASSPDRGYNEQFF
V: TRBV20-1; D: -; J: TRBJ2-5; size: -; DNA: TGCAGTGCTAGTTTTGGGGTGGTGCGGGCCCAGTACTTC; CDR3: CSASFGVVRAQYF
V: TRBV20-1; D: -; J: TRBJ2-7; size: few; DNA: TGCAGTGCTAGGGGACGGAAAGCCTACGAGCAGTACTTC; CDR3: CSARGRKAYEQYF